Sequencing of this TCR beta chain was carried out in a study of OX40 agonist ivuxolimab in advanced cancers. In the study overall: An anti-OX40 (CD134) antibody with agonistic activity, ivuxolimab, was administered to patients. Allowance was made for prior anti-PD-1, anti-PD-L1 or anti-CTLA-4 therapy, and about 40% had some.

Findings and limits, study-wide: Relative to CD4+, CD8+ T cells held more expanded clones on average. Clonal expansion by week 6 occurred in CD4+ and CD8+ blood T cells (at 0.1 to 3.0 mg/kg).

As to this clone: Antigen unknown.

Method: immunoSEQ multiplex PCR; TCRdb's copy keeps in-frame clones and lacks some. The sample holds under 85,000 clones, around 84% seen once. From germline, CDR1 is SSHAT and CDR2 FNYEAQ (reference sequence). The CDR3 runs 12 residues. V was pared by 5 bases and J by 5 bases, with 9 bases between. The J gene is TRBJ2-5, the V gene TRBV7-7; no reliable D call. Sequencing used CD4+ or CD8+ T cells sorted from blood, obtained in a trial of the OX40 agonist ivuxolimab. The origin of this receptor is an adult with an advanced solid tumor such as melanoma, head and neck, liver or kidney cancer. In DNA, the CDR3 is TGTGCCAGCAGCCACCCCAAGGAGACCCAGTACTTC. The encoded protein is CASSHPKETQYF. The full variable domain, its missing parts supplied by reference TRBV7-7 and TRBJ2-5, is GAGVSQSPRYKVTKRGQDVTLRCDPISSHATLYWYQQALGQGPEFLTYFNYEAQPDKSGLPSDRFSAERPEGSISTLTIQRTEQRDSAMYRCASSHPKETQYFGPGTRLLVL.